A selection of T cell receptor beta chains follows, all from one sample in a study of Ad26.COV2.S vaccination and SARS-CoV-2 variants. The repertoire was sequenced with immunoSEQ multiplex PCR; TCRdb's copy has only in-frame clones and lacks some. The sample holds about 350,000 clones, around 89% seen once. This specimen was peripheral blood, taken in a trial of Ad26.COV2.S vaccine versus placebo. The receptors stem from a person aged 18 to 65 who received the Ad26.COV2.S COVID-19 vaccine or a placebo. Each CDR3 is given with its conserved first and last residue. The D gene is left open where the match is weak. Clone size is stated in some rows and not others, as once, few, many or a class when expanded.

D: TRBD1; V: TRBV10-3; J: TRBJ2-3; size: -; CDR3: CAISRTGDYPDTQYF; DNA: TGTGCCATCAGTCGGACAGGTGATTACCCAGATACGCAGTATTTT
D: -; V: TRBV19; J: TRBJ1-1; size: -; CDR3: CASSLLQGLNTEAFF; DNA: TGTGCCAGTAGTTTACTACAGGGACTGAACACTGAAGCTTTCTTT
D: -; V: TRBV5-8; J: TRBJ2-2; size: once; CDR3: CASSLVVAANTGELFF; DNA: TGTGCCAGCAGCTTGGTCGTAGCGGCGAACACCGGGGAGCTGTTTTTT
D: TRBD1; V: TRBV6-2/TRBV6-3; J: TRBJ1-2; size: -; CDR3: CASSYRSGGDYGYTF; DNA: TGTGCCAGCAGTTACCGCTCAGGGGGCGACTATGGCTACACCTTC
D: -; V: TRBV6-1; J: TRBJ2-2; size: -; CDR3: CASSEGYPPGELFF; DNA: TGTGCCAGCAGTGAGGGTTACCCCCCCGGGGAGCTGTTTTTT
D: TRBD1; V: TRBV29-1; J: TRBJ1-2; size: -; CDR3: CSVEGGQNYGYTF; DNA: TGCAGCGTTGAGGGGGGACAGAACTATGGCTACACCTTC
D: TRBD1; V: TRBV9; J: TRBJ1-3; size: -; CDR3: CASSPTIETGAYSGNTIYF; DNA: TGTGCCAGCAGCCCCACGATAGAGACAGGGGCCTACTCTGGAAACACCATATATTTT
D: -; V: TRBV4-3; J: TRBJ1-2; size: few; CDR3: CASSQAGQGIHGYTF; DNA: TGCGCCAGCAGCCAAGCAGGTCAGGGGATCCATGGCTACACCTTC
D: -; V: TRBV6-1; J: TRBJ2-3; size: -; CDR3: CAGSESDRLRDTQYF; DNA: TGTGCCGGCAGTGAATCAGACCGCCTGAGAGATACGCAGTATTTT
D: -; V: TRBV11-1; J: TRBJ1-2; size: -; CDR3: CASSFQGEGYTF; DNA: TGTGCCAGCAGCTTCCAGGGTGAGGGCTACACCTTC
D: -; V: TRBV14; J: TRBJ2-7; size: -; CDR3: CASSQGGFREQYF; DNA: TGTGCCAGCAGCCAGGGGGGTTTCAGAGAGCAGTACTTC
D: -; V: TRBV7-2; J: TRBJ2-2; size: once; CDR3: CASSLGPSLPGELFF; DNA: TGTGCCAGCAGCTTAGGCCCTAGTTTACCCGGGGAGCTGTTTTTT
D: -; V: TRBV19; J: TRBJ2-1; size: -; CDR3: CAISITAGSHEQFF; DNA: TGTGCCATATCCATCACGGCAGGGTCCCATGAGCAGTTCTTC
D: TRBD2; V: TRBV9; J: TRBJ2-2; size: -; CDR3: CASSVALLAGDGELFF; DNA: TGTGCCAGCAGCGTAGCTCTACTAGCGGGGGACGGGGAGCTGTTTTTT
D: TRBD1; V: TRBV10-3; J: TRBJ1-1; size: -; CDR3: CAIQQGAGTEAFF; DNA: TGTGCCATCCAACAGGGGGCGGGAACTGAAGCTTTCTTT
D: -; V: TRBV9; J: TRBJ1-1; size: -; CDR3: CASSATGMNTEAFF; DNA: TGTGCCAGCAGCGCGACAGGTATGAACACTGAAGCTTTCTTT
D: -; V: TRBV5-5; J: TRBJ1-5; size: -; CDR3: CASSLVTGNQPQHF; DNA: TGTGCCAGCAGCTTGGTCACAGGAAATCAGCCCCAGCATTTT
D: TRBD1; V: TRBV27; J: TRBJ1-6; size: -; CDR3: CASSPNPTGRANSPLHF; DNA: TGTGCCAGCAGTCCAAACCCGACAGGGAGAGCCAATTCACCCCTCCACTTT
D: -; V: TRBV28; J: TRBJ2-5; size: once; CDR3: CASTKQSQETQYF; DNA: TGTGCCAGCACCAAACAGAGTCAAGAGACCCAGTACTTC
D: TRBD2; V: TRBV7-9; J: TRBJ2-2; size: once; CDR3: CASSLLAVNTGELFF; DNA: TGTGCCAGCAGCCTACTAGCGGTGAACACCGGGGAGCTGTTTTTT
D: TRBD1; V: TRBV4-3; J: TRBJ1-1; size: -; CDR3: CASSAFYRGKNTEAFF; DNA: TGCGCCAGCAGCGCCTTTTACAGGGGAAAGAACACTGAAGCTTTCTTT
D: -; V: TRBV28; J: TRBJ2-2; size: -; CDR3: CASNLGNTGELFF; DNA: TGTGCCAGCAATTTGGGGAACACCGGGGAGCTGTTTTTT
D: -; V: TRBV27; J: TRBJ2-1; size: -; CDR3: CASRRGRADEQFF; DNA: TGTGCCAGCCGCAGGGGGAGGGCCGATGAGCAGTTCTTC
D: -; V: TRBV6-2/TRBV6-3; J: TRBJ1-6; size: -; CDR3: CASSSTRQTNSPLHF; DNA: TGTGCCAGCAGTTCCACCCGACAGACGAATTCACCCCTCCACTTT
D: TRBD1; V: TRBV6-5; J: TRBJ2-1; size: -; CDR3: CASSRTGSDNEQFF; DNA: TGTGCCAGCAGTCGGACAGGGTCGGACAATGAGCAGTTCTTC
D: TRBD2; V: TRBV28; J: TRBJ2-5; size: -; CDR3: CASSPGLGAGGETQYF; DNA: TGTGCCAGCAGTCCCGGTCTGGGGGCGGGAGGTGAGACCCAGTACTTC
D: -; V: TRBV5-1; J: TRBJ1-1; size: -; CDR3: CASSVVVGAVNTEAFF; DNA: TGCGCCAGCAGCGTGGTGGTCGGGGCGGTGAACACTGAAGCTTTCTTT
D: TRBD2; V: TRBV19; J: TRBJ2-7; size: -; CDR3: CASSPSGGPLHYEQYF; DNA: TGTGCCAGTAGTCCAAGCGGGGGTCCCCTCCACTACGAGCAGTACTTC
D: -; V: TRBV18; J: TRBJ1-5; size: -; CDR3: CASSRQDGSNQPQHF; DNA: TGTGCCAGCTCGCGACAGGACGGAAGCAATCAGCCCCAGCATTTT
D: -; V: TRBV6-4; J: TRBJ1-3; size: -; CDR3: CASSATGSTGNTIYF; DNA: TGTGCCAGCAGTGCGACGGGCAGTACTGGAAACACCATATATTTT
D: -; V: TRBV6-5; J: TRBJ2-2; size: -; CDR3: CASTKKGGAGELFF; DNA: TGTGCCAGCACCAAAAAGGGGGGAGCCGGGGAGCTGTTTTTT
D: TRBD1; V: TRBV4-3; J: TRBJ2-6; size: -; CDR3: CASSQDDARGRIGANVLTF; DNA: TGCGCCAGCAGCCAAGATGACGCCAGGGGGCGAATCGGGGCCAACGTCCTGACTTTC
D: -; V: TRBV9; J: TRBJ1-2; size: many; CDR3: CASSVGLKGYTF; DNA: TGTGCCAGCAGCGTAGGTTTAAAGGGCTACACCTTC
D: TRBD1; V: TRBV7-2; J: TRBJ1-5; size: -; CDR3: CASSLTRGLSNQPQHF; DNA: TGTGCCAGCAGCTTAACGAGGGGGCTCAGCAATCAGCCCCAGCATTTT
D: TRBD1; V: TRBV5-8; J: TRBJ1-2; size: -; CDR3: CASSLGTGINYGYTF; DNA: TGTGCCAGCAGCCTAGGGACAGGGATTAACTATGGCTACACCTTC
D: TRBD1; V: TRBV6-4; J: TRBJ1-6; size: few; CDR3: CASSDSTGYNSPLHF; DNA: TGTGCCAGCAGTGACTCGACAGGGTATAATTCACCCCTCCACTTT
D: -; V: TRBV7-3; J: TRBJ2-2; size: -; CDR3: CASSLMAGVNSGELFF; DNA: TGTGCCAGCAGCTTAATGGCAGGGGTGAACTCCGGGGAGCTGTTTTTT
D: -; V: TRBV11-3; J: TRBJ2-1; size: -; CDR3: CASSLGQGRREQFF; DNA: TGTGCCAGCAGCTTGGGCCAGGGACGGCGCGAGCAGTTCTTC
D: TRBD2; V: TRBV27; J: TRBJ2-7; size: -; CDR3: CASSSLAGVGEQYF; DNA: TGTGCCAGCAGTTCCTTAGCGGGAGTGGGTGAGCAGTACTTC